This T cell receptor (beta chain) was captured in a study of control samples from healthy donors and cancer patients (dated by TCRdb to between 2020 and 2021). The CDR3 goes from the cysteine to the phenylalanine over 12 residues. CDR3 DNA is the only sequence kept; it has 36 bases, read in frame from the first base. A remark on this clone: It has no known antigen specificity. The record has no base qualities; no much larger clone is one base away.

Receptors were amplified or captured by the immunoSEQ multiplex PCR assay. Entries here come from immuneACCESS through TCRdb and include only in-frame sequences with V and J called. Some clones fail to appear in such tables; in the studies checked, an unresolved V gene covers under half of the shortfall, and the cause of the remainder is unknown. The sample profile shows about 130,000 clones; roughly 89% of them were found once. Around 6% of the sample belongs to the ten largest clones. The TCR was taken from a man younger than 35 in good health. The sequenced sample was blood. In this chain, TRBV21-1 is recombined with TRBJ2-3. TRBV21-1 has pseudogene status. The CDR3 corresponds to CASSKEADTQYF. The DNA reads TGTGCCAGCAGCAAAGAAGCAGATACGCAGTATTTT.